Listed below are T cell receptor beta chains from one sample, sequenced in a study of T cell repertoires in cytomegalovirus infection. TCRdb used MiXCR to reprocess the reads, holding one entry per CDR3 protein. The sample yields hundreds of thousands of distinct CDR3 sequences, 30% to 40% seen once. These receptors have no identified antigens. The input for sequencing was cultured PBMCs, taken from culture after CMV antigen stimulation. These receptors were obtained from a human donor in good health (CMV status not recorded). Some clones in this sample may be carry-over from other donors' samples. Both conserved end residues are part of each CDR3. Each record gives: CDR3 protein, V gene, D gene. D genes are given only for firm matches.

CDR3: CASSPGHNQPQHF
V: TRBV27
D: .

CDR3: CASSLQSTSEKLFF
V: TRBV7-2
D: .

CDR3: CASRSGLAAIYNEQFF
V: TRBV5-1
D: TRBD2

CDR3: CASSPSRAYEQYF
V: TRBV7-6
D: .

CDR3: CASSIAGIFQPQHF
V: TRBV19
D: .

CDR3: CASSTRDPGQETQYF
V: TRBV7-8
D: .

CDR3: CASSTTSSSGPYEQYF
V: TRBV4-3
D: TRBD2

CDR3: CSARQGTATEAFF
V: TRBV20-1
D: .

CDR3: CASSKTGPNTDTQYF
V: TRBV4-3
D: .

CDR3: CASSNMGTQETQYF
V: TRBV7-9
D: .

CDR3: CASTQSTDTQYF
V: TRBV2
D: .

CDR3: CASSIILGNEQFF
V: TRBV19
D: .

CDR3: CSARPPSYNEQFF
V: TRBV20-1
D: .

CDR3: CASSQLTGAPLYEQYF
V: TRBV4-1
D: .

CDR3: CASSLALGRGPEATSGRLDTQYF
V: TRBV12-3/TRBV12-4
D: TRBD2

CDR3: CSVDSWTNNEQFF
V: TRBV29-1
D: .

CDR3: CASSSGDRGHTGELFF
V: TRBV5-4
D: TRBD1

CDR3: CASSLGLAGRKEETQYF
V: TRBV5-4
D: TRBD2

CDR3: CASSFSRGRETQYF
V: TRBV27
D: .

CDR3: CASSPRERFDDTQYF
V: TRBV4-2
D: .

CDR3: CASSRNLRALNTEAFF
V: TRBV6-1
D: .

CDR3: CSALGLAGVDTQYF
V: TRBV20-1
D: TRBD2

CDR3: CASSALGLQETQYF
V: TRBV19
D: .

CDR3: CASSHRTGAYGYTF
V: TRBV27
D: TRBD1

CDR3: CASRRQGERDEQFF
V: TRBV6-1
D: TRBD1

CDR3: CSVESSGKLFF
V: TRBV29-1
D: .

CDR3: CASSRSGATYEQYF
V: TRBV12-3/TRBV12-4
D: TRBD2

CDR3: CSASSPLGLANEQFF
V: TRBV20-1
D: .

CDR3: CASSHGSSYTGELFF
V: TRBV7-8
D: .

CDR3: CASVPGGLSSYNEQFF
V: TRBV12-5
D: TRBD2